This T cell receptor beta chain was identified in a study of siplizumab effects on memory and regulatory T cells. The mixed lymphocyte reaction cells were grown together in coculture at 37°C for about six days. General study results and limits: Siplizumab gave mappable alloreactive CD4+ clones an average Treg-derived fraction of approximately 69%, against under 35% in controls. Many proliferating CD4+ or CD8+ clones remained unclassified. Roughly 75-97% of them could not be assigned either a naive or a memory phenotype.

In regard to this clone: Antigen specificity is unknown.

The germline gives CDR1 MNHEY, CDR2 SMNVEV (reference sequence). There are 11 residues in the CDR3. V was trimmed by 6 bases and J by 8 bases, leaving 10 bases between them. Generated by immunoSEQ multiplex PCR, the TCRdb table keeps only in-frame clones and is missing some. The data contain 3,000 or so clones, about 60% of them singletons. The sequencing input was CFSE-low (dividing) CD8+ T cells sorted from an allogeneic mixed lymphocyte reaction. The chain employs TRBV27 and TRBJ1-1; D might be TRBD1 (6 bases). This receptor was taken from a human donor in good health; the cells came from an allogeneic mixed lymphocyte reaction. Some clones in this sample may be carry-over from other donors' samples. The CDR3 loop reads CASSTGLEAFF. The CDR3 coding sequence is TGTGCCAGCAGCACAGGGTTGGAAGCTTTCTTT.